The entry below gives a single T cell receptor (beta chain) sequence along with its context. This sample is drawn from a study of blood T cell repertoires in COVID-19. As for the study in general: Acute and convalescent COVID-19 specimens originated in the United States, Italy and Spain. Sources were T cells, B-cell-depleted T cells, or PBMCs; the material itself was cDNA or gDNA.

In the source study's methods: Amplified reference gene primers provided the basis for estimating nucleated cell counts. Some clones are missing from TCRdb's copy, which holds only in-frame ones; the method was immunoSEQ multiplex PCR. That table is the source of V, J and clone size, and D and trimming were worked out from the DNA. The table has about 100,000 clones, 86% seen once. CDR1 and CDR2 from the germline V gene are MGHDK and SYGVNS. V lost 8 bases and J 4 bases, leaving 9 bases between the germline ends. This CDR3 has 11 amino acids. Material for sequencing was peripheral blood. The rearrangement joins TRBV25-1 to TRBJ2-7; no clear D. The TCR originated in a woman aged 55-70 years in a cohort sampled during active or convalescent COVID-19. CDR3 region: CASGPYYEQYF. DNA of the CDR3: TGTGCCAGCGGTCCCTATTACGAGCAGTACTTC.